The rows below give T cell receptor beta chains drawn from one sample of a study of response to subunit inactivated influenza vaccine. From the RT-PCR reads, TCRdb called clonotypes with MiXCR, one entry per CDR3 protein. This table has more than 450,000 distinct CDR3 sequences, approximately 7.7% appearing once. The sample was PBMCs from blood, taken about 24 months after vaccination. These receptors all come from a man aged 50 to 69 who received an inactivated influenza vaccine. Both conserved end residues are part of each CDR3. A D gene is named only where the DNA matches it firmly. Clone size is stated in some rows and not others, as once, few, many or a class when expanded.

NA	few	TRBV11-2	TRBJ2-7	CASSLETLYEQYF	TGTGCCAGCAGCTTAGAGACACTTTACGAGCAGTACTTC
NA	few	TRBV5-1	TRBJ2-5	CASSLGLWDKHQETQYF	TGCGCCAGCAGCTTGGGGTTATGGGACAAACACCAAGAGACCCAGTACTTC
NA	few	TRBV6-1	TRBJ1-4	CASRGPPYNEKLFF	TGTGCCAGCAGGGGGCCGCCTTATAATGAAAAACTGTTTTTT
TRBD2	few	TRBV7-8	TRBJ2-7	CASSSNPSGSGPYEQYF	TGTGCCAGCAGCTCAAACCCTAGCGGGAGTGGTCCTTACGAGCAGTACTTC
NA	few	TRBV27	TRBJ2-5	CASSLQAPSGTQYF	TGTGCCAGCAGTTTACAAGCCCCTTCAGGGACCCAGTACTTC
NA	NA	TRBV5-1	TRBJ2-7	CASSLRGDTERQTYEQYF	TGCGCCAGCAGCTTGAGGGGGGACACCGAACGTCAAACCTACGAGCAGTACTTC
TRBD2	NA	TRBV12-3/TRBV12-4	TRBJ2-7	CASSTWTSGIYEQYF	TGTGCCAGCAGTACCTGGACTAGCGGGATTTACGAGCAGTACTTC
TRBD1	NA	TRBV27	TRBJ1-1	CASRAGQGALGTEAFF	TGTGCCAGCAGGGCGGGACAGGGGGCGCTCGGAACTGAAGCTTTCTTT
NA	NA	TRBV5-1	TRBJ2-5	CASSFTAGGRETQYF	TGCGCCAGCAGCTTTACGGCAGGGGGGCGAGAGACCCAGTACTTC
TRBD2	many	TRBV4-3	TRBJ2-5	CASSQVYGAGGSETQYF	TGCGCCAGCAGCCAAGTTTATGGAGCGGGGGGGTCAGAGACCCAGTACTTC
NA	many	TRBV20-1	TRBJ2-7	CSAAGRFSYEQYF	TGCAGTGCCGCGGGACGGTTCTCCTACGAGCAGTACTTC
NA	NA	TRBV9	TRBJ1-3	CASSLGGINTIYF	TGTGCCAGCTCCCTAGGGGGGATCAACACCATATATTTT
NA	few	TRBV11-2	TRBJ2-1	CASEPSPRTVF	TGTGCCAGCGAACCCTCCCCCAGGACTGTCTTC
TRBD1	few	TRBV20-1	TRBJ2-7	CSARDSGTGIYEQYF	TGCAGTGCTAGAGATTCCGGGACAGGAATTTACGAGCAGTACTTC
NA	many	TRBV7-9	TRBJ2-7	CASSPGPFYEQYF	TGTGCCAGCAGCCCCGGGCCGTTCTACGAGCAGTACTTC
NA	many	TRBV2	TRBJ2-1	CASSVARNEQFF	TGTGCCAGCAGCGTAGCTAGGAATGAGCAGTTCTTC
NA	few	TRBV3-1	TRBJ2-7	CASSHGAKTYEQYF	TGTGCCAGCAGCCACGGGGCTAAGACCTACGAGCAGTACTTC
NA	NA	TRBV29-1	TRBJ1-2	CSIPEPLGGYTF	TGCAGCATCCCAGAACCCTTGGGCGGCTACACCTTC
NA	few	TRBV29-1	TRBJ2-7	CSGEGSGEQYF	TGCAGCGGAGAGGGATCTGGCGAGCAGTACTTC
NA	many	TRBV18	TRBJ2-7	CASSPTELPGEQYF	TGTGCCAGCTCACCAACGGAACTTCCGGGCGAGCAGTACTTC
TRBD2	many	TRBV9	TRBJ2-1	CASSAYGTSGEDEQFF	TGTGCCAGCAGCGCTTATGGGACTAGCGGTGAGGATGAGCAGTTCTTC
TRBD1	few	TRBV10-3	TRBJ2-4	CAISPTGEPQSIQYF	TGTGCCATCAGCCCGACAGGGGAACCCCAAAGCATTCAGTACTTC
TRBD2	few	TRBV4-2	TRBJ2-5	CASSQMKGLAGVGTQYF	TGTGCCAGCAGCCAAATGAAAGGACTAGCGGGAGTAGGGACCCAGTACTTC
NA	NA	TRBV27	TRBJ2-7	CASGLGGGGYEQYF	TGTGCCAGCGGTTTGGGAGGGGGGGGATACGAGCAGTACTTC
NA	NA	TRBV20-1	TRBJ2-6	CSARPNGFGAGANVLTF	TGCAGTGCTAGACCAAATGGATTCGGGGCTGGGGCCAACGTCCTGACTTTC
NA	few	TRBV7-9	TRBJ1-1	CASSRLGSAHRATEAFF	TGTGCCAGCAGCCGACTCGGGTCAGCTCATCGGGCCACTGAAGCTTTCTTT
NA	few	TRBV6-5	TRBJ2-3	CASSYVWGAGTDTQYF	TGTGCCAGCAGTTACGTCTGGGGGGCCGGCACAGATACGCAGTATTTT
NA	many	TRBV3-1	TRBJ2-2	CASSPWDVAGGELFF	TGTGCCAGCAGCCCTTGGGACGTCGCGGGCGGGGAGCTGTTTTTT
TRBD2	many	TRBV10-3	TRBJ2-3	CAISEQSGGGTDTQYF	TGTGCCATCAGTGAGCAAAGCGGGGGAGGCACAGATACGCAGTATTTT
TRBD1	NA	TRBV5-1	TRBJ1-3	CASSPNRGSSGNTIYF	TGCGCCAGCAGCCCGAACAGGGGAAGTTCCGGAAACACCATATATTTT
TRBD1	NA	TRBV5-6	TRBJ1-2	CASSRRTGNYGYTF	TGTGCCAGCAGCCGGAGGACAGGGAACTATGGCTACACCTTC
TRBD1	NA	TRBV5-1	TRBJ1-2	CASSSGQDVFFGGYTF	TGCGCCAGCAGCTCGGGACAGGATGTCTTCTTCGGGGGCTACACCTTC
NA	many	TRBV12-3/TRBV12-4	TRBJ2-1	CASAYDNEQFF	TGTGCCAGCGCCTACGACAATGAGCAGTTCTTC
NA	many	TRBV5-1	TRBJ2-1	CASSFGTRPSYNEQFF	TGCGCCAGCAGCTTCGGGACCCGACCATCCTACAATGAGCAGTTCTTC
NA	NA	TRBV12-2	TRBJ2-6	CASRQRTWDRVLFGANVLTF	TGTGCAAGTCGCCAAAGAACGTGGGACAGGGTTCTCTTTGGGGCCAACGTCCTGACTTTC
NA	few	TRBV4-3	TRBJ2-1	CASSTENIRYNEQFF	TGCGCGAGCAGCACGGAAAACATCCGCTACAATGAGCAGTTCTTC
TRBD1	few	TRBV2	TRBJ2-2	CASRPGQGRELFF	TGTGCCAGCAGACCGGGACAGGGCAGGGAGCTGTTTTTT
TRBD1	many	TRBV12-3/TRBV12-4	TRBJ1-2	CASSLSGGSYGYTF	TGTGCCAGCAGTTTATCAGGGGGCTCCTATGGCTACACCTTC
NA	few	TRBV10-3	TRBJ1-2	CAISGTGIGYGYTF	TGTGCCATCAGTGGAACAGGGATCGGCTATGGCTACACCTTC
TRBD2	NA	TRBV10-3	TRBJ2-7	CAISESSGSGSSYEQYF	TGTGCCATCAGTGAGTCGAGTGGTAGCGGGAGCTCCTACGAGCAGTACTTC
NA	few	TRBV20-1	TRBJ2-1	CSASRARDYNEQFF	TGCAGTGCTAGTAGGGCTAGAGACTACAATGAGCAGTTCTTC
NA	few	TRBV7-9	TRBJ2-5	CASSLAESGILAETQYF	TGTGCCAGCAGCTTAGCCGAATCAGGGATCCTCGCAGAGACCCAGTACTTC
NA	many	TRBV4-3	TRBJ1-5	CASSQDWGRVNQPQHF	TGCGCCAGCAGCCAAGATTGGGGCCGAGTCAATCAGCCCCAGCATTTT
TRBD1	NA	TRBV6-2/TRBV6-3	TRBJ1-2	CASRPGQGAIYGYTF	TGTGCCAGCAGACCGGGACAGGGAGCAATCTATGGCTACACCTTC
TRBD2	NA	TRBV20-1	TRBJ2-7	CSATGTSGISSYEQYF	TGCAGTGCAACTGGGACTAGCGGGATTAGCTCCTACGAGCAGTACTTC